This T cell receptor beta chain was recorded in a study of CD8+CD57+ T cells in acquired aplastic anemia. For the study at large: DNA recovered from sorted CD4+ and CD8+ cells had a mean of roughly 3 ug.

Genomic DNA, serving as template, underwent TCR beta VDJ and CDR3 profiling. MiXCR was run by TCRdb on the reads, yielding one entry per CDR3 protein. Of fewer than 200,000 distinct CDR3 sequences in the sample, around half were seen once. The CDR3 length is 16 residues. The germline gives CDR1 SGHDN, CDR2 FVKESK. V lost 2 bases and J 1 base, leaving 9 bases between the germline ends. Previously, flow cytometry had revealed CD8+CD57+ cell expansion in the patients chosen for sequencing. V is TRBV14 and J is TRBJ1-6; no clear D gene. Material: sorted CD4+, CD8+, or CD8+CD57+ T cells (not recorded which) from PBMCs. This sequence was found in a human donor with aplastic anemia. The CDR3 loop reads CASSQSHGSYNSPLHF. CDR3 coding DNA: TGTGCCAGCAGCCAATCCCACGGTTCCTATAATTCACCCCTCCACTTT. Looking up the rest from reference TRBV14 and TRBJ1-6 gives the full variable domain: EAGVTQFPSHSVIEKGQTVTLRCDPISGHDNLYWYRRVMGKEIKFLLHFVKESKQDESGMPNNRFLAERTGGTYSTLKVQPAELEDSGVYFCASSQSHGSYNSPLHFGNGTRLTVT.